This T cell receptor (beta chain) was found in a study of tumor-infiltrating lymphocytes in primary liver carcinoma. The study's findings and limits: A significantly higher top-250-clone fraction was found in tumors than in blood (p = 0.039). Tumor-adjacent and tumor-blood pairs shared a smaller degree of overlap than tumor region pairs.

The researchers obtained blood RNA from unsorted whole blood and also extracted germline DNA. The V end was cut by 5 bases, the J end by 5 bases, with 24 bases between. Germline values: CDR1 MNHNS, CDR2 SASEGT. The CDR3 length is 17 residues. This clonotype was picked up a small number of times. Its specificity is unknown. From around 0.5 ug total RNA, TCR beta cDNA was generated with a primer in the constant region. ARM-PCR, slightly modified, supplied the TCR beta libraries through three nested multiplex PCR rounds. Amplification in the first two PCR rounds was performed using TRBV1-TRBV30 forward primers and a C-beta reverse primer for around 9 cycles each. TCRdb re-called the multiplex PCR reads with MiXCR, one entry per CDR3 protein. The profile shows about 320,000 distinct CDR3 sequences, about three fifths of them singletons.

The receptor was isolated from a woman in her thirties with primary liver carcinoma and hepatitis B virus infection. The sample consisted of peripheral blood. The rearrangement links TRBV6-1 to TRBJ2-5; D is uncertain. The CDR3, as DNA: TGTGCCAGCAGTCCTTTCCCGGCCAGCTCTATGACGGAGACCCAGTACTTC. This translates into CASSPFPASSMTETQYF.